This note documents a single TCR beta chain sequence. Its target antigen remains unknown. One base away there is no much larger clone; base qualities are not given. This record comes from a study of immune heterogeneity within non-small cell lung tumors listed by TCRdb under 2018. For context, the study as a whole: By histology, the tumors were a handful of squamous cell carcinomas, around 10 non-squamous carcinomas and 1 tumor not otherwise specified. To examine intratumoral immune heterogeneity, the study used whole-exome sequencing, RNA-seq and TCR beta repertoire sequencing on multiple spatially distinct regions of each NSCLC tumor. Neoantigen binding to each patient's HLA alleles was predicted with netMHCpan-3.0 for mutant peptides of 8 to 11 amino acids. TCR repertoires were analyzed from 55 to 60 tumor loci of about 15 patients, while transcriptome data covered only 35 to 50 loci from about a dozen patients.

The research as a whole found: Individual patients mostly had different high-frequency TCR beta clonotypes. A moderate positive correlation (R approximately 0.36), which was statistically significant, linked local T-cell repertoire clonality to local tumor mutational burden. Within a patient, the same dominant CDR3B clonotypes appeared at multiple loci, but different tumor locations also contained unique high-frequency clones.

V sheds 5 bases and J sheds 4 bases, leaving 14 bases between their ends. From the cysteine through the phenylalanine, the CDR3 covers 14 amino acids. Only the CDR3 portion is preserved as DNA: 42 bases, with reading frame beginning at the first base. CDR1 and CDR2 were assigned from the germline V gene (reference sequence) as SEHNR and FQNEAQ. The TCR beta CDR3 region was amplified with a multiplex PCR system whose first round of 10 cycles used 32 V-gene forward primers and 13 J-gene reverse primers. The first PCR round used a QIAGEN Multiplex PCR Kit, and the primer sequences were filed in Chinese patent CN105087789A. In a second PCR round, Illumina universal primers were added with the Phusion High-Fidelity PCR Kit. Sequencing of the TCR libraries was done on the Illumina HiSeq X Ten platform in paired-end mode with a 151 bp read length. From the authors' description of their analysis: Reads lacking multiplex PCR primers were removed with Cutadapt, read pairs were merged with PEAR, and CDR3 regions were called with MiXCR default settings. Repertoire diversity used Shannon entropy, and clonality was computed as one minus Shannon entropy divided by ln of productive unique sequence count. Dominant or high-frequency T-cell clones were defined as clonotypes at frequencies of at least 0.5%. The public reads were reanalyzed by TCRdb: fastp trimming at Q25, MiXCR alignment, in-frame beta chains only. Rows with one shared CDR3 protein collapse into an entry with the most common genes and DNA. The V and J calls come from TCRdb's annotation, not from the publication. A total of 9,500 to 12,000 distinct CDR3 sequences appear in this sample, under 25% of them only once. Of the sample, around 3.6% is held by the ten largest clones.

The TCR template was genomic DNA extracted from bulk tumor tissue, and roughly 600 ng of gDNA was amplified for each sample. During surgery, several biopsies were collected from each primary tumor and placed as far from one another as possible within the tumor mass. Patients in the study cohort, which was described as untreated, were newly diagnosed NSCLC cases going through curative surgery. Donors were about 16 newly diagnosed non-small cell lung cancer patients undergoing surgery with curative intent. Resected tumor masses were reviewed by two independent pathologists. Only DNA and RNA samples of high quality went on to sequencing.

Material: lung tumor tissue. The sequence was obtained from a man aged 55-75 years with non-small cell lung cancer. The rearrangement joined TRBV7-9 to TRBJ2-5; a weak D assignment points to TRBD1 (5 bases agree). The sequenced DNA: TGTGCCAGCAGCCTAACCTACAGGAGAGAGACCCAGTACTTC. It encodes CASSLTYRRETQYF.